This T cell receptor (beta chain) emerged from a study of blood T cells in healthy people across ages. A second PCR, run for roughly 6 to 11 cycles, used a sample-barcoded 5' primer plus a J-beta primer mix. MiXCR, applied by TCRdb to the 5' RACE reads, yields one record per CDR3 protein. Among about 540,000 distinct CDR3 sequences listed, around 24% were seen once. This clonotype showed up just a few times. The junction does not match germline at one end; this may be a read error. These data were likewise used in another study, on T cells of mothers and their children. As reported in that work: None of the identified T cell clones proved to be persistent microchimeric clones.

The sequence was obtained from a boy between 10 and 17 years old in good health. Sequencing used blood.

As DNA, the CDR3 is TGCACCAGCAGCCCGGACCCTTCTAACTATGGCTACACCTTC. It yields the protein CTSSPDPSNYGYTF. V is TRBV5-1 and J is TRBJ1-2; D remains ambiguous. CDR1 and CDR2 from the germline V gene are SGHRS and YFSETQ. The CDR3 contains 14 residues.